The 18 T cell receptor beta chains presented below share a single source sample, sequenced in a study of naive CD8 T cells in extremely preterm neonates (dated by TCRdb to about 2017). The paper's findings and limits, for the study overall: Preterm CDR3s were shorter, with fewer N additions and less junctional trimming, and were closer to germline than those of older groups.

Preterm samples were obtained from four extremely preterm deliveries at roughly 22-27 weeks of gestation. The antigens for these receptors are not known. The library was produced with the immunoSEQ multiplex PCR assay. This immuneACCESS table, as held by TCRdb, lists in-frame sequences with V and J called but not all clones. Of the missing ones, under half trace to an unresolved V gene in checked studies; the others have no known cause. In this sample the table shows about 5,000 clones, 90% to 95% of which occur a single time. The ten most abundant clones make up 0.55% to 0.75% of the sample. Sample: naive CD8+ T cells from cord blood. Receptors were obtained from a boy who was born preterm.

The chain is built from TRBV27 and TRBJ1-3; 8 bases fit TRBD1. The CDR3 length is 15 residues. CDR1 and CDR2 (germline): MNHEY, SMNVEV (reference sequence). With V trimmed by 5 bases and J by 4 bases, 7 bases remained unmatched. This CDR3 is CASSPRGRRGNTIYF. As DNA, the CDR3 is TGTGCCAGCAGTCCCAGGGGGCGTCGGGGAAACACCATATATTTT.

V gene TRBV2 combines with J gene TRBJ2-1, with D uncertain. The CDR3 loop spans 8 amino acids. Germline V lookup: CDR1 SNHLY, CDR2 FYNNEI. V was shortened by 7 bases and J by 8 bases, with 0 bases between the two germline ends. The CDR3 protein is CASNEQFF. DNA for the CDR3: TGTGCCAGCAATGAGCAGTTCTTC.

V gene TRBV4-3 combines with J gene TRBJ2-3; 7 bases are shared with TRBD2. CDR1 and CDR2 from the germline V gene are LGHNA and YSLEER. V shed 0 bases, J shed 0 bases, and the junction held 0 bases outside the gene matches. The CDR3 is made up of 15 amino acids. CDR3 sequence reads: CASSQDSGSTDTQYF. The CDR3 nucleotides are TGCGCCAGCAGCCAAGATAGCGGGAGCACAGATACGCAGTATTTT.

The CDR3 here is CASSLGLALGETQYF. For the CDR3, the DNA is TGCGCCAGCAGCTTGGGACTAGCTCTGGGGGAGACCCAGTACTTC. This chain links TRBV5-1 with TRBJ2-5; 7 bases are shared with TRBD2. There are 15 residues in the CDR3. CDR1 and CDR2 (germline): SGHRS, YFSETQ. After removal of 0 bases from V and 5 bases from J, the junction contained 7 bases not matched to a gene.

CDR3 loop: CSVEDLPQLDRIYNEQFF. Here the CDR3 DNA reads TGCAGCGTTGAAGATCTTCCCCAACTAGATCGGATATACAATGAGCAGTTCTTC. The chain has TRBV29-1 and TRBJ2-1; TRBD2 is a possible D gene (5 bases). The ends were cut back, 0 bases at V and 4 bases at J, with 22 bases in the middle. The CDR3 covers 18 residues. Looked up from germline, CDR1 is SQVTM and CDR2 is ANQGSEA.

The V gene is TRBV2, the J gene TRBJ1-4; D is perhaps TRBD1 (6 bases). The CDR3 has 14 amino acids. The ends were cut back, 5 bases at V and 10 bases at J, with 17 bases in the middle. Germline CDR1 SNHLY, CDR2 FYNNEI. CDR3 coding DNA: TGTGCCAGCAGTCTACAGGGTGGGGGAGGAAAACTGTTTTTT. It yields the protein CASSLQGGGGKLFF.

This clone was seen a single time. V and J are TRBV4-1 and TRBJ1-1, with D tentatively TRBD1 (5 bases). The CDR3 runs to 15 residues. The V end lost 1 base, the J end lost 5 bases, and 14 bases lay between the germline ends. Germline assignment: CDR1 MGHRA and CDR2 YSYEKL. In nucleotides, the CDR3 is TGCGCCAGCAGCCAAGCTGAGGGGCTGAGTACTGAAGCTTTCTTT. Translation gives CASSQAEGLSTEAFF.

V and J are TRBV19 and TRBJ2-1; the match to TRBD2 covers 10 bases. The CDR3 contains 15 residues. J lost 0 bases, V lost 6 bases, and 2 bases had no gene match. The germline V gene has CDR1 LNHDA and CDR2 SQIVND (reference sequence). CDR3 in DNA: TGTGCCAGTAGCTCTAGCGGGAGCTCCTACAATGAGCAGTTCTTC. Its translation: CASSSSGSSYNEQFF.

The CDR3 nucleotides are TGTGCCAGCAGTGACCGGACAGGGAGCTCCTACGAGCAGTACTTC. Translating it yields CASSDRTGSSYEQYF. The rearrangement links TRBV6-1 to TRBJ2-7, with TRBD1 identical over 8 bases. Germline CDR1 MNHNS, CDR2 SASEGT. After removal of 3 bases from V and 0 bases from J, the junction contained 4 bases not matched to a gene. The CDR3 consists of 15 residues.

The rearrangement joins TRBV9 to TRBJ2-7; D ambiguous. V was shortened by 0 bases and J by 0 bases, with 7 bases between the two germline ends. Germline V lookup: CDR1 SGDLS, CDR2 YYNGEE. The CDR3 length is 14 residues. The DNA for the CDR3 is TGTGCCAGCAGCGTAGGTGGCAGCTCCTACGAGCAGTACTTC. Amino acid sequence: CASSVGGSSYEQYF.

The chain joins TRBV5-1 to TRBJ2-7; D ambiguous. The CDR3 contains 13 residues. V lost 0 bases to trimming and J lost 0 bases, with 4 bases between them. In germline, CDR1 is SGHRS, CDR2 YFSETQ. The CDR3 is CASSLGYSYEQYF. The CDR3 DNA is TGCGCCAGCAGCTTGGGGTACTCCTACGAGCAGTACTTC.

The V call is TRBV7-9, the J call TRBJ2-7; D ambiguous. Germline V gives CDR1 SEHNR, CDR2 FQNEAQ (reference sequence). The CDR3 runs 12 residues. Deletions cut 1 base from V and 2 bases from J, with 3 bases between. The CDR3 region is CASSLGAYEQYF. For the CDR3, the DNA is TGTGCCAGCAGCTTAGGGGCCTACGAGCAGTACTTC. Supplemented by reference TRBV7-9 and TRBJ2-7, the full variable domain reads DTGVSQNPRHKITKRGQNVTFRCDPISEHNRLYWYRQTLGQGPEFLTYFQNEAQLEKSRLLSDRFSAERPKGSFSTLEIQRTEQGDSAMYLCASSLGAYEQYFGPGTRLTVT.

The genes are TRBV27 and TRBJ2-1; D is unclear. Germline V gene sequence: CDR1 MNHEY, CDR2 SMNVEV (reference sequence). The CDR3 sequence is 14 residues long. Trimming shortened V by 2 bases and J by 0 bases, and 5 bases separated the two germline ends. The chain's CDR3 is CASSLDGSYNEQFF. DNA of the CDR3: TGTGCCAGCAGTTTAGACGGCTCCTACAATGAGCAGTTCTTC.

The chain carries TRBV4-1 and TRBJ2-3; D uncertain. Looked up from germline, CDR1 is MGHRA and CDR2 is YSYEKL. V dropped 1 base and J dropped 1 base, with 3 bases sitting between them. The CDR3 runs to 13 residues. The CDR3 reads CASSQAGTDTQYF. The CDR3, as DNA: TGCGCCAGCAGCCAAGCGGGCACAGATACGCAGTATTTT.

This clone has just one count. V gene TRBV28 combines with J gene TRBJ2-4; TRBD2 matches 7 bases. The germline V gene encodes CDR1 MDHEN and CDR2 SYDVKM. Trimming took 3 bases from V and 1 from J; bases not matched to a gene: 6. The CDR3 covers 16 residues. CDR3: CASSFEASGAKNIQYF. DNA of the CDR3: TGTGCCAGCAGTTTTGAGGCTAGCGGTGCCAAAAACATTCAGTACTTC.

The CDR3 bases are TGCGCCAGCAGCCAGGGGGAGCGACCCTACGAGCAGTACTTC. It translates to CASSQGERPYEQYF. The chain is built from TRBV4-1 and TRBJ2-7; D is tentatively TRBD1 or TRBD2 (5 bases each). This CDR3 region has 14 residues. Germline V gene lookup returns CDR1 MGHRA and CDR2 YSYEKL. The V end was cut by 3 bases, the J end by 2 bases, with 11 bases between.

The rearrangement uses TRBV5-7 and TRBJ2-3; 7 nucleotides agree with TRBD2. TRBV5-7 carries the ORF label, with uncertain function. The CDR3 is 18 residues long. V gave up 0 bases and J gave up 0 bases; unmatched junction bases: 10. CDR3 in DNA: TGTGCCAGCAGCTTGGGGGCCCTAGCGGTCCCTAGCACAGATACGCAGTATTTT. This sequence encodes CASSLGALAVPSTDTQYF.

The CDR3 nucleotides are TGCGCCAGCAGCTTATTAGCGGGAGACTCCTACAATGAGCAGTTCTTC. Encoded protein: CASSLLAGDSYNEQFF. The V gene is TRBV5-1, the J gene TRBJ2-1; TRBD2 aligns across 9 bases. This CDR3 is 16 amino acids long. CDR1 and CDR2 (germline): SGHRS, YFSETQ. Trimming removed 2 bases from V and 0 bases from J; junction bases left unmatched: 3.